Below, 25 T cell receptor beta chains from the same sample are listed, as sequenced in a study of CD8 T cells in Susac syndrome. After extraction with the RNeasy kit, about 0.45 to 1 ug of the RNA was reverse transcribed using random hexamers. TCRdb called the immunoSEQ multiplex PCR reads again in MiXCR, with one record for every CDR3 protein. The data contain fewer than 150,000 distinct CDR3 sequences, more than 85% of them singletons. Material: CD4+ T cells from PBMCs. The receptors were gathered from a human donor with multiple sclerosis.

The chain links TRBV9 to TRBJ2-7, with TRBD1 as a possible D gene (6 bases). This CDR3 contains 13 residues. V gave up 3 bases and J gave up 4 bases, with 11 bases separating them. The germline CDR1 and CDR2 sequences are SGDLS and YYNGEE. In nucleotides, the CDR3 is TGTGCCAGCAGCGCCGGACAGAATTACGAGCAGTACTTC. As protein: CASSAGQNYEQYF.

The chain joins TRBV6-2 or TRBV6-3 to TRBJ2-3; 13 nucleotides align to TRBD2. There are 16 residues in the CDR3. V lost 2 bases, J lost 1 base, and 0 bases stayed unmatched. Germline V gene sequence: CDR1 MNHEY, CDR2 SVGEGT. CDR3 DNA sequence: TGTGCCAGCAGTTACGGGACTAGCGGGGGCACAGATACGCAGTATTTT. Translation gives CASSYGTSGGTDTQYF.

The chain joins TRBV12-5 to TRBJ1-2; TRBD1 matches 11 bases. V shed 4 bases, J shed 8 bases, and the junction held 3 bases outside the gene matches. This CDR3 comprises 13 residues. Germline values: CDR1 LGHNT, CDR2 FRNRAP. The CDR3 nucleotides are TGTGCTAGTGGTTCGGGACAGGGGGAGGGCTACACCTTC. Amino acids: CASGSGQGEGYTF.

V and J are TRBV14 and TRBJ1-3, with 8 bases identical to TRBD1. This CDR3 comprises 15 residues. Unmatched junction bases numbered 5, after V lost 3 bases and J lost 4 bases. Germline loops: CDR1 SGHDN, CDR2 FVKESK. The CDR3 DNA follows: TGTGCCAGCAGCCAGATACAGGGGGTCGGAAACACCATATATTTT. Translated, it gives CASSQIQGVGNTIYF.

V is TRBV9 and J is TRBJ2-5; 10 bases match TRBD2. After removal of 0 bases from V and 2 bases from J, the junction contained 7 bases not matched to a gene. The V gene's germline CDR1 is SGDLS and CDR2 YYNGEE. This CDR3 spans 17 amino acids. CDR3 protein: CASSVGGLAGAQETQYF. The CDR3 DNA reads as TGTGCCAGCAGCGTAGGGGGGCTAGCGGGGGCACAAGAGACCCAGTACTTC.

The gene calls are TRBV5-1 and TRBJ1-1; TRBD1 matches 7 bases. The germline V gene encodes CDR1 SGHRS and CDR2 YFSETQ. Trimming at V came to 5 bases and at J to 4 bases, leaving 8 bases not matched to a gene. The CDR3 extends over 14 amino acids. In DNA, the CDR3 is TGCGCCAGCAGTTCCCAGGGGGGGAGCACTGAAGCTTTCTTT. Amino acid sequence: CASSSQGGSTEAFF.

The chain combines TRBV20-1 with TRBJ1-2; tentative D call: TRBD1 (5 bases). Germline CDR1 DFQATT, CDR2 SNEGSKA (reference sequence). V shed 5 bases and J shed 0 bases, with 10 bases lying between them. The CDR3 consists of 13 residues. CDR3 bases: TGCAGTGCTCCTGGGGCGACTAACTATGGCTACACCTTC. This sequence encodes CSAPGATNYGYTF.

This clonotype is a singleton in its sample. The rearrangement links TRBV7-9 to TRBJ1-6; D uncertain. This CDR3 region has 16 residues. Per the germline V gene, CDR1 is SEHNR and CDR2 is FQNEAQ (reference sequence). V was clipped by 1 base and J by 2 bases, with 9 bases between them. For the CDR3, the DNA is TGTGCCAGCAGCTTAGGTCGTGGGACCTATAATTCACCCCTCCACTTT. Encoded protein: CASSLGRGTYNSPLHF.

DNA for the CDR3: TGTGCCAGCTCACAGGGGACAGGGGCTGAAGCTTTCTTT. Protein sequence: CASSQGTGAEAFF. The chain links TRBV18 to TRBJ1-1; 10 bases match TRBD1. Germline V lookup: CDR1 KGHSH, CDR2 LQKENI. Germline trimming cut 4 bases from V and 6 bases from J; bases unmatched to any gene: 2. The CDR3 contains 13 residues.

This chain's CDR3 is CASSLEPGTDTQYF. DNA of the CDR3: TGTGCCAGCAGCCTGGAACCGGGCACAGATACGCAGTATTTT. The chain couples TRBV5-4 to TRBJ2-3; D not certain. The V end was cut by 4 bases, the J end by 1 base, with 10 bases between. This CDR3 is 14 amino acids long. CDR1 and CDR2 from the germline V gene are SGHNT and YYREEE (reference sequence).

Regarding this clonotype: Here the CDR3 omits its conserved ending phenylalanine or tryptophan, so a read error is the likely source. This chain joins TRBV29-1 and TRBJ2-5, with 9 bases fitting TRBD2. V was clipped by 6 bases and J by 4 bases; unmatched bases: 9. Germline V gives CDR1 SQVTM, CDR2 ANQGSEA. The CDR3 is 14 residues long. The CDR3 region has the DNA TGCAGCGTCGATCTAGCGGGGATGAGAGAGACCCAGTACCTC. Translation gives CSVDLAGMRETQYL.

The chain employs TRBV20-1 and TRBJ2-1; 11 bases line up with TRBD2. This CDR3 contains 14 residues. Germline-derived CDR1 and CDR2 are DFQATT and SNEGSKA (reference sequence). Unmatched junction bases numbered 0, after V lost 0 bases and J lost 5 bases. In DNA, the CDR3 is TGCAGTGCTAGAGAGGGACTAGCGGACAATGAGCAGTTCTTC. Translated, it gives CSAREGLADNEQFF.

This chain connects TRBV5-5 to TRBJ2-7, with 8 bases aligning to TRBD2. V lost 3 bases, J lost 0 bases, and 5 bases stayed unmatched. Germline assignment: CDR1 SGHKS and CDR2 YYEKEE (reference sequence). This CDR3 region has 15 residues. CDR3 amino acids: CASSSERGSSYEQYF. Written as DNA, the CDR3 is TGTGCCAGCAGCTCCGAGCGGGGGAGCTCCTACGAGCAGTACTTC.

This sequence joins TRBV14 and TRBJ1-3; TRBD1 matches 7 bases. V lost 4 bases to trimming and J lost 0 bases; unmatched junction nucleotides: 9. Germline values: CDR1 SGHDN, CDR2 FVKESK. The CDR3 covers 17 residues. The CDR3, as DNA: TGTGCCAGCAGCCGCTTATACGGGACAGACTCTGGAAACACCATATATTTT. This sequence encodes CASSRLYGTDSGNTIYF.

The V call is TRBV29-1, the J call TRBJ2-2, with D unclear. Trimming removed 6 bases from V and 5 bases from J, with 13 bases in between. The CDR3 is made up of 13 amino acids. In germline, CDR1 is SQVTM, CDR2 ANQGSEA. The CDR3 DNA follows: TGCAGCGTCAGAGAAAATTGGACCGGGGAGCTGTTTTTT. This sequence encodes CSVRENWTGELFF.

The CDR3 coding sequence is TGTGCCAGCAGTCAAGTCGGGACGGTAGATAATTCACCCCTCCACTTT. Translating it yields CASSQVGTVDNSPLHF. The chain links TRBV28 to TRBJ1-6; maybe TRBD1 (5 bases). The CDR3 is made up of 16 amino acids. Germline values: CDR1 MDHEN, CDR2 SYDVKM. V lost 5 bases to trimming and J lost 5 bases, with 16 bases between them.

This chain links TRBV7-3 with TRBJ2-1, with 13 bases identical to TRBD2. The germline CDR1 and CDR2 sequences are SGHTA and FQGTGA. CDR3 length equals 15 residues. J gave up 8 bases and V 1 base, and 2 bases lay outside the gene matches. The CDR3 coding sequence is TGTGCCAGCAGCTTAAGACTAGCGGGGGGCCATGAGCAGTTCTTC. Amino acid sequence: CASSLRLAGGHEQFF. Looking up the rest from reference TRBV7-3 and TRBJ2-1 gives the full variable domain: GAGVSQTPSNKVTEKGKYVELRCDPISGHTALYWYRQSLGQGPEFLIYFQGTGAADDSGLPNDRFFAVRPEGSVSTLKIQRTERGDSAVYLCASSLRLAGGHEQFFGPGTRLTVL.

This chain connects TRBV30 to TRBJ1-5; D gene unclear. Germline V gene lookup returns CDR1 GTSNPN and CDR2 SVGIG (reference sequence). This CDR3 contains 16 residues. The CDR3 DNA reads TGTGCTCTGGATACGGGCCAACCGTATAGCAATCAGCCCCAGCATTTT. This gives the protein CALDTGQPYSNQPQHF.

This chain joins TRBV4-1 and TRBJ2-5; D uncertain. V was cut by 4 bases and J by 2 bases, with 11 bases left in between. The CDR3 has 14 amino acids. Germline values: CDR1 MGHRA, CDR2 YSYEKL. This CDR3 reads CASSPTNGQETQYF. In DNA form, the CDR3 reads TGCGCCAGCAGCCCAACCAACGGACAAGAGACCCAGTACTTC.

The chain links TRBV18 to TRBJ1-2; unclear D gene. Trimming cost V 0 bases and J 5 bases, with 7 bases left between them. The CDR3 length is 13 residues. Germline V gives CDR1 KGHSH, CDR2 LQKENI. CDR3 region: CASSPPSDYGYTF. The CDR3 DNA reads TGTGCCAGCTCACCACCCTCGGATTATGGCTACACCTTC.

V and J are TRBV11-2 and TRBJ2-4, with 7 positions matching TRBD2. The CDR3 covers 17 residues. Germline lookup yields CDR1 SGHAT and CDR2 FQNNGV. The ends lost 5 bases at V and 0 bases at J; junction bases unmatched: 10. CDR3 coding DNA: TGTGCCAGCAGCACGGGCAATAGCGGGCTAGCCAAAAACATTCAGTACTTC. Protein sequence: CASSTGNSGLAKNIQYF.

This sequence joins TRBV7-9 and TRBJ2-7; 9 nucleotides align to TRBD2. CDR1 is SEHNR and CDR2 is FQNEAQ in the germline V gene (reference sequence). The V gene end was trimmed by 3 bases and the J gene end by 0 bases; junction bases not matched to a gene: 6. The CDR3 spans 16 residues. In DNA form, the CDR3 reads TGTGCCAGCAGCTTCCCTAGCGGGGACCCCTCCTACGAGCAGTACTTC. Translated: CASSFPSGDPSYEQYF. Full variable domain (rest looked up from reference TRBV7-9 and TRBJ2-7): DTGVSQNPRHKITKRGQNVTFRCDPISEHNRLYWYRQTLGQGPEFLTYFQNEAQLEKSRLLSDRFSAERPKGSFSTLEIQRTEQGDSAMYLCASSFPSGDPSYEQYFGPGTRLTVT.

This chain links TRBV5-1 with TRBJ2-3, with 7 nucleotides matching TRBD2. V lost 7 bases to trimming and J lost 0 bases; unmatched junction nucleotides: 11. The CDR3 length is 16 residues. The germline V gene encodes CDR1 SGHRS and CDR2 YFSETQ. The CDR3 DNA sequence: TGCGCCAGCTCCGGAGGGAGGGCCACTAGCACAGATACGCAGTATTTT. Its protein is CASSGGRATSTDTQYF.

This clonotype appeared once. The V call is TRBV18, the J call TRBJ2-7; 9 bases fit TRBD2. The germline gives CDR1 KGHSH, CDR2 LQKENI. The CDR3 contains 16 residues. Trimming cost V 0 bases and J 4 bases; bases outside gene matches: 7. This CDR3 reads CASSPPGRGLAYEQYF. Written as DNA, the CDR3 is TGTGCCAGCTCACCACCGGGAAGGGGACTAGCTTACGAGCAGTACTTC.

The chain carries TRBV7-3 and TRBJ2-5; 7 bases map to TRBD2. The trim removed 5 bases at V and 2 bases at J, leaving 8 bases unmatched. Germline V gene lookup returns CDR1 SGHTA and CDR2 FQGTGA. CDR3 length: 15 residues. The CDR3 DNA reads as TGTGCCAGCAGCGCGAGCCCGGGACTACAAGAGACCCAGTACTTC. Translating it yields CASSASPGLQETQYF.